The entry below gives a single T cell receptor (beta chain) sequence along with its context. The clone's antigen remains unknown. Within one base of it there is no much larger clone, and no base qualities were kept. The sample is drawn from a study of blood T cell repertoires in COVID-19 (dated by TCRdb to about 2020). Some background on the complete study: Samples from collaborators originated in the United States, Italy and Spain and spanned both the acute and convalescent phases of COVID-19. The prospective study material was composed of cDNA or gDNA derived from T cells, B-cell-depleted T cells, or PBMCs. Subjects who had been exposed to COVID-19, were actively infected with it, or had recovered from it provided the deeply sampled blood TCRbeta repertoires that made up the dataset. The repertoires were made available in a free public database intended to serve as a resource for research on the immune response to SARS-CoV-2. Samples were obtained from the ongoing ImmuneRACE study (first 160 participants) and from 1,200 or so subjects provided by 6 global collaborators. A de-identified subject ID, COVID-19 status, age in years and sex were almost always included in the sample metadata. Where available, HLA class I and class II types were obtained from metadata supplied by the sample provider rather than from assay-based typing.

TCRbeta CDR3 regions were amplified from genomic DNA using the immunoSEQ Assay, a bias-controlled multiplex PCR. Per the authors' processing: The number of nucleated cells in each sample was estimated by amplification of reference gene primers within the assay. Sequence reads were collapsed and filtered to measure the absolute abundance of every unique TCRbeta CDR3 rearrangement. Productive Simpson clonality was computed per sample as the square root of Simpson's diversity index over productive rearrangements. Here the immuneACCESS table is served through TCRdb, limited to in-frame sequences with V and J called. Missing clones are a known gap in these copies; in checked studies unresolved V genes cover under half, and the rest lacks a known reason. That table furnishes V, J and clone size, whereas the DNA furnished D and trimming. The sample table lists 26,000 or so clones, around 91% of them with a count of one. Roughly 10% of the sample comes from the top ten.

The collaborating institutions used their own protocols to collect whole blood in K2EDTA tubes. For TCRbeta analysis, collaborators shipped samples as frozen whole blood, isolated PBMCs, or DNA extracted from either of those sample types. General conclusions and limits of the study: The amount of clinical and demographic metadata varied by source and participant and was provided uncurated.

CDR1 is given as SGHRS and CDR2 as YFSETQ, both from the germline V gene. Clipping removes 2 bases from V and 0 bases from J, with 10 as the unmatched junction base count. The CDR3, from cysteine to phenylalanine, totals 18 residues. This entry keeps only the CDR3 DNA: 54 bases, framed from base 1. The TCR comes from a man aged 70 or older with acute or convalescent COVID-19. The V gene is TRBV5-1 and the J gene is TRBJ2-3; 9 of the junction bases match TRBD2. Sequencing was done on a sample of peripheral blood. At the DNA level, the sequence is TGCGCCAGCAGCTTTGGCGGGAGGGCATCACCAAGCACAGATACGCAGTATTTT. Translated, it reads CASSFGGRASPSTDTQYF. The CDR3 plus the reference TRBV5-1 and TRBJ2-3 genes for the other parts give the full variable domain: KAGVTQTPRYLIKTRGQQVTLSCSPISGHRSVSWYQQTPGQGLQFLFEYFSETQRNKGNFPGRFSGRQFSNSRSEMNVSTLELGDSALYLCASSFGGRASPSTDTQYFGPGTRLTVL.